A single sample is the source of the 26 T cell receptor beta chains below, sequenced in a study of CD8 T cells in Susac syndrome. Reverse transcription of 0.5 to 1 ug RNA used random hexamers. TCRdb reprocessed the immunoSEQ multiplex PCR reads via MiXCR and lists one record per CDR3 protein. The top ten clones hold more than 0.09% of a sample with 71,000 or so distinct CDR3 sequences, over 90% of them seen once. Sequencing used CD4+ T cells from PBMCs. These receptors all stem from a human donor with multiple sclerosis.

The genes are TRBV11-2 and TRBJ2-1; TRBD2 might be the D (5 bases). The CDR3 totals 15 residues. In germline, CDR1 is SGHAT, CDR2 FQNNGV. Trimming stripped 2 bases from V and 6 bases from J, with 14 bases between. CDR3 amino acids: CASSLLSLATNEQFF. The CDR3 bases are TGTGCCAGCAGCTTACTCTCGCTAGCTACCAATGAGCAGTTCTTC.

V usage is TRBV12-3 or TRBV12-4 and J usage is TRBJ2-1; 12 positions agree with TRBD1. J gave up 12 bases and V 7 bases, and 10 bases lay outside the gene matches. This CDR3 is 14 amino acids long. CDR3 sequence: CASTWGQGAVGQFF. Here the CDR3 DNA reads TGTGCCAGCACGTGGGGACAGGGGGCGGTCGGGCAGTTCTTC.

The chain employs TRBV7-9 and TRBJ2-6; D not resolved. V shed 2 bases and J shed 0 bases, with 14 bases lying between them. The CDR3 has 18 residues. Germline CDR1 and CDR2: SEHNR and FQNEAQ (reference sequence). The CDR3 loop is CASSLFGQLRSGANVLTF. The CDR3 nucleotides are TGTGCCAGCAGCTTATTTGGTCAGCTCCGCTCTGGGGCCAACGTCCTGACTTTC.

V and J are TRBV28 and TRBJ1-6; no clear D. Germline values: CDR1 MDHEN, CDR2 SYDVKM. Trimming pared 5 bases from V and 7 bases from J, leaving 15 bases between. CDR3 length: 15 residues. The DNA for the CDR3 is TGTGCCAGCAGTCCCTGGGGTAAAGAAAATTCACCCCTCCACTTT. Its protein product is CASSPWGKENSPLHF.

J is TRBJ2-1 and V is TRBV5-6; no definite D call. Trimming removed 0 bases from V and 9 bases from J, with 4 bases in between. The CDR3 length is 11 residues. CDR1 SGHDT and CDR2 YYEEEE come from the germline V gene. In nucleotides, the CDR3 is TGTGCCAGCAGCTTGGAGGCTGAGCAGTTCTTC. It codes for CASSLEAEQFF.

The chain uses TRBV29-1 and TRBJ1-1, with D unclear. Germline V gene data show CDR1 as SQVTM and CDR2 as ANQGSEA. Trimming cost V 7 bases and J 3 bases, with 15 bases left between them. The CDR3 runs 13 residues. Here the CDR3 reads CSARTAGDTEAFF. The CDR3 nucleotides read TGCAGCGCCCGGACGGCCGGGGACACTGAAGCTTTCTTT.

The chain employs TRBV5-1 and TRBJ2-1; D unclear. The CDR3 sequence is 13 residues long. Germline V gene lookup returns CDR1 SGHRS and CDR2 YFSETQ. V was clipped by 4 bases and J by 5 bases, with 10 bases between them. The CDR3 DNA reads as TGCGCCAGCAGCGGCCGGGTCAACAATGAGCAGTTCTTC. This gives the protein CASSGRVNNEQFF.

The chain is built from TRBV6-6 and TRBJ2-3, with D possibly matching TRBD2 (6 bases). Germline V gene sequence: CDR1 MNHNY, CDR2 SVGAGI (reference sequence). The CDR3 covers 16 residues. V gave up 6 bases and J gave up 2 bases, with 18 bases separating them. The CDR3 sequence: CASRTGRGDPTDTQYF. CDR3 DNA: TGTGCCAGCAGGACCGGGCGGGGCGATCCCACAGATACGCAGTATTTT.

The chain couples TRBV2 to TRBJ2-7, with D possibly being TRBD1 (6 bases). The length of the CDR3 is 14 residues. Germline V gene sequence: CDR1 SNHLY, CDR2 FYNNEI. Between the trimmed V and J ends, which lost 7 bases and 3 bases, there was a span of 16 bases. The CDR3 nucleotides are TGTGCCAGCACCACCCAAGGGGGAAACTACGAGCAGTACTTC. It specifies CASTTQGGNYEQYF.

The chain combines TRBV12-3 or TRBV12-4 with TRBJ2-1, with 10 bases fitting TRBD2. The CDR3 is 15 residues long. V was pared by 4 bases and J by 6 bases, with 6 bases of the junction left unmatched. The CDR3 coding sequence is TGTGCCAGCAGTTCTGGAGCGGGGGGGCCCAATGAGCAGTTCTTC. Its protein is CASSSGAGGPNEQFF.

The chain uses TRBV10-3 and TRBJ1-1; TRBD1 might be the D (5 bases). This CDR3 has 13 amino acids. Germline CDR1 and CDR2: ENHRY and SYGVKD. Between the trimmed V and J ends, which lost 8 bases and 0 bases, there was a span of 10 bases. The CDR3 DNA sequence: TGTGCCATCGCGGACACCGTGAACACTGAAGCTTTCTTT. It encodes CAIADTVNTEAFF.

The chain is built from TRBV24-1 and TRBJ1-2, with D unclear. The CDR3 is 12 amino acids. Germline CDR1 KGHDR, CDR2 SFDVKD. Trimming cost V 5 bases and J 5 bases, with 8 bases left between them. In DNA form, the CDR3 reads TGTGCCACCAGTGGCAGAAATTATGGCTACACCTTC. This encodes CATSGRNYGYTF.

The rearrangement uses TRBV30 and TRBJ2-7; D may be TRBD2 (6 bases). The CDR3 runs 13 residues. With 3 bases removed from V and 7 bases from J, the gap between germline ends came to 16 bases. The germline gives CDR1 GTSNPN, CDR2 SVGIG (reference sequence). CDR3 protein: CAWRLGAGSEQYF. CDR3 sequence (DNA): TGTGCCTGGAGGTTAGGGGCCGGGAGTGAGCAGTACTTC. Using reference TRBV30 and TRBJ2-7 for the parts outside the CDR3, the full variable domain is SQTIHQWPATLVQPVGSPLSLECTVEGTSNPNLYWYRQAAGRGLQLLFYSVGIGQISSEVPQNLSASRPQDRQFILSSKKLLLSDSGFYLCAWRLGAGSEQYFGPGTRLTVT.

The rearrangement uses TRBV29-1 and TRBJ2-1; 7 positions agree with TRBD2. The CDR3 sequence is 14 residues long. The V gene's germline CDR1 is SQVTM and CDR2 ANQGSEA. V lost 6 bases and J lost 5; bases outside the gene matches: 10. The chain's CDR3 is CSVRFAGDNNEQFF. CDR3 DNA sequence: TGCAGCGTCCGGTTTGCGGGGGATAACAATGAGCAGTTCTTC.

This chain joins TRBV18 and TRBJ2-3; tentatively, D is TRBD1 or TRBD2 (5 bases each). The germline V gene has CDR1 KGHSH and CDR2 LQKENI. V lost 10 bases to trimming and J lost 6 bases, with 14 bases between them. This CDR3 region has 12 residues. The CDR3 loop is CATGEGQDTQYF. CDR3 bases: TGTGCCACCGGCGAGGGGCAGGATACGCAGTATTTT.

The chain uses TRBV12-3 or TRBV12-4 and TRBJ2-1; the match to TRBD2 covers 13 bases. Trimming at V came to 3 bases and at J to 6 bases, leaving 2 bases not matched to a gene. The CDR3 runs 15 residues. CDR3 sequence: CASSLTSGGLNEQFF. As DNA, the CDR3 is TGTGCCAGCAGTTTGACTAGCGGGGGGCTCAATGAGCAGTTCTTC.

This chain uses TRBV3-1 with TRBJ2-7; 7 bases fit TRBD2. CDR1 is LGHDT, CDR2 YNNKEL, per germline (reference sequence). J was trimmed by 0 bases and V by 3 bases; bases with no gene match: 5. The CDR3 length is 15 residues. The CDR3 sequence is CASSHTSEASYEQYF. DNA of the CDR3: TGTGCCAGCAGCCATACTAGCGAGGCCTCCTACGAGCAGTACTTC.

The V gene is TRBV5-1, the J gene TRBJ2-5; D remains unclear. Germline values: CDR1 SGHRS, CDR2 YFSETQ. V lost 3 bases and J lost 1, with 10 bases in between. This CDR3 spans 14 amino acids. CDR3 amino acids: CASSSTSSQETQYF. The CDR3 nucleotides are TGCGCCAGCAGCTCGACATCTAGCCAAGAGACCCAGTACTTC.

V gene TRBV7-2 combines with J gene TRBJ2-3; D is unresolved. Per the germline V gene, CDR1 is SGHTA and CDR2 is FQGNSA. The CDR3 contains 15 residues. V lost 1 base, J lost 1 base, and 9 bases lay in between. The CDR3 DNA sequence: TGTGCCAGCAGCTTAGATACCTCACGCACAGATACGCAGTATTTT. This translates into CASSLDTSRTDTQYF. The full variable domain, in which reference TRBV7-2 and TRBJ2-3 provide the parts outside the CDR3, is GAGVSQSPSNKVTEKGKDVELRCDPISGHTALYWYRQSLGQGLEFLIYFQGNSAPDKSGLPSDRFSAERTGGSVSTLTIQRTQQEDSAVYLCASSLDTSRTDTQYFGPGTRLTVL.

V is TRBV5-1 and J is TRBJ2-1, with 10 bases lining up with TRBD2. The CDR3 runs 16 residues. J was trimmed by 6 bases and V by 0 bases; bases with no gene match: 6. The germline gives CDR1 SGHRS, CDR2 YFSETQ. The CDR3 sequence is CASSLAGSGGTNEQFF. In DNA, the CDR3 is TGCGCCAGCAGCTTGGCCGGTAGCGGGGGGACCAATGAGCAGTTCTTC.

This rearrangement joins TRBV30 to TRBJ1-5, with D hard to call. V was trimmed by 1 base and J by 9 bases, leaving 10 bases between them. CDR1 is GTSNPN, CDR2 SVGIG, per germline (reference sequence). This CDR3 has 12 residues. CDR3 residues: CAWSADQRPQHF. The CDR3 DNA is TGTGCCTGGAGTGCGGATCAGAGGCCCCAGCATTTT.

The chain employs TRBV7-2 and TRBJ2-7; a possible D gene is TRBD1 (6 bases). The CDR3 totals 14 residues. V dropped 5 bases and J dropped 6 bases, with 17 bases sitting between them. Germline V gene lookup returns CDR1 SGHTA and CDR2 FQGNSA. CDR3 protein: CASSAGQLGTEQYF. Here the CDR3 DNA reads TGTGCCAGCAGCGCTGGACAGCTGGGGACCGAGCAGTACTTC.

The chain employs TRBV4-2 and TRBJ1-2; 7 positions match TRBD1. From germline, CDR1 is LGHNA and CDR2 YNFKEQ. Germline trimming cut 0 bases from V and 12 bases from J; bases unmatched to any gene: 10. The CDR3 spans 14 residues. The CDR3 sequence is CASSQDARQGIHTF. The CDR3 DNA is TGTGCCAGCAGCCAAGATGCGCGACAGGGAATCCACACCTTC.

The chain has TRBV20-1 and TRBJ2-2, with 12 bases fitting TRBD2. From germline, CDR1 is DFQATT and CDR2 SNEGSKA (reference sequence). The CDR3 is 14 residues long. V was clipped by 4 bases and J by 5 bases; unmatched bases: 2. This chain's CDR3 is CSATSGGATGELFF. The CDR3 nucleotides are TGCAGTGCTACTAGCGGGGGGGCGACCGGGGAGCTGTTTTTT.

V and J are TRBV7-6 and TRBJ2-5; the match to TRBD2 covers 10 bases. This CDR3 has 17 amino acids. Germline V lookup: CDR1 SGHVS, CDR2 FNYEAQ. V dropped 1 base and J dropped 2; count of bases not matched to a gene: 7. The chain's CDR3 is CASSLGPRAGGQETQYF. Here the CDR3 DNA reads TGTGCCAGCAGCTTAGGGCCCCGAGCGGGGGGGCAAGAGACCCAGTACTTC.

CDR3 region: CASSSIAGRYTDTQYF. CDR3 DNA sequence: TGTGCCAGCAGCTCCATAGCGGGGAGATACACAGATACGCAGTATTTT. This chain joins TRBV11-2 and TRBJ2-3, with 8 bases lining up with TRBD2. CDR1 is SGHAT and CDR2 is FQNNGV in the germline V gene. V trimming: 4 bases; J trimming: 2 bases; junction bases outside the gene matches: 8. The CDR3 has 16 amino acids.